This TCR beta chain was captured by sequencing in a study of blood T cell repertoires in COVID-19 (dated by TCRdb to 2020 to 2021). Background for the entire study: Collaborator samples came from the United States, Italy and Spain and covered acute and convalescent phases of COVID-19. Subjects who had been exposed to COVID-19, were actively infected with it, or had recovered from it provided the deeply sampled blood TCRbeta repertoires that made up the dataset. The material from the prospective study consisted of cDNA or gDNA derived from T cells, B-cell-depleted T cells, or PBMCs. A de-identified subject ID, COVID-19 status, age in years and sex were almost always included in the sample metadata. The repertoires were released in a freely available public database intended as a resource for research on the immune response to SARS-CoV-2. Where available, HLA class I and class II types were taken from metadata supplied by the sample provider and were not determined by assay-based typing. The samples were drawn from two sources: the first 160 participants of the ongoing ImmuneRACE study, and over 950 subjects contributed by 6 global collaborators.

TCRbeta CDR3 regions were amplified from genomic DNA by means of the immunoSEQ Assay, a bias-controlled multiplex PCR. On the study's bioinformatics: Within the assay, amplification of reference gene primers was used to estimate how many nucleated cells each sample contained. Sequence reads were collapsed and filtered to measure the absolute abundance of every unique TCRbeta CDR3 rearrangement. For each sample, productive Simpson clonality was calculated as the square root of Simpson's diversity index over productive rearrangements. Not all clones reach the TCRdb copy of this immuneACCESS table, which keeps in-frame sequences only. Checked studies attribute under half of the gap to unresolved V genes and leave the rest unexplained. The DNA was the basis for D and trimming; V, J and clone size are from that table. The sample table contains around 100,000 clones; only one count was recorded for 85% to 90% of them. The top ten clonotypes cover around 3.2% of the sample.

Study-level results and caveats: How much clinical and demographic metadata was included differed by source and by participant, and the metadata was provided uncurated.

As to this clone: Its antigen is currently not known. Per-base quality was not reported, and no clone a single base away is much larger than it.

Reading the germline V gene (reference sequence) gives CDR1 LGHDT and CDR2 YNNKEL. At the junction V is shortened by 4 bases and J by 6 bases, with 13 bases in between. From its cysteine to its phenylalanine, the CDR3 spans 13 amino acids. Only the CDR3 part of the read is kept: 39 bases, read in frame from the first base. Collaborating institutions collected whole blood in K2EDTA tubes following their own protocols. For TCRbeta analysis, collaborators shipped samples in one of three forms: frozen whole blood, isolated PBMCs, or DNA extracted from either of those sample types. The sequence is built from TRBV3-1 (or the pseudogene TRBV3-2) and TRBJ2-7, with the D gene call left open. This sequence originates from a human donor in a cohort sampled during active COVID-19. The sample comprised peripheral blood. The bases are TGTGCCAGCAGCCGAAATAGCAACTCCGAGCAGTACTTC. This translates into CASSRNSNSEQYF.